This record covers a single TCR beta chain. The sample is drawn from a study of blood T cells in healthy people across ages. Combining a sample-barcoded 5' primer with a J-beta primer mix, a second PCR ran for roughly 7 to 11 cycles. TCRdb independently ran MiXCR on the 5' RACE reads; one entry per CDR3 protein. The sample has hundreds of thousands of distinct CDR3 sequences, 29% seen once. Sequenced sample: blood. The source is a woman of 80 years or more in good health.

DNA for the CDR3: TGCAGTGCTAGAGCACACCTAAGAACGTACAATGAGCAGTTCTTC. Translation gives CSARAHLRTYNEQFF. The V call is TRBV20-1, the J call TRBJ2-1; D is unresolved. Trimming removed 1 base from V and 4 bases from J, with 14 bases in between. CDR1 and CDR2 (germline): DFQATT, SNEGSKA (reference sequence). The CDR3 totals 15 residues.